The 8 T cell receptor beta chains reported below all come from one sample, sequenced in a study of early T cells in non-severe SARS-CoV-2 infection. TCRdb re-analysed the 5' RACE reads in MiXCR, keeping a single row per CDR3 protein. This sample has about 19,000 distinct CDR3 sequences; about 4% occur once, and the top ten carry approximately 7.2%. Sequencing input: whole blood. The receptors come from an adult who was a healthcare worker with PCR-confirmed SARS-CoV-2 infection or an uninfected control (not recorded which).

This clonotype has at least ten counts. The chain recombines TRBV10-3 with TRBJ1-2; tentative D call: TRBD1 (5 bases). The CDR3 extends over 14 amino acids. Trimming removed 10 bases at V and 2 bases at J, with 17 bases between. CDR1 and CDR2 (germline): ENHRY, SYGVKD. CDR3 sequence (DNA): TGTGCCACCGCGGAGGGGACTAACAACTATGGCTACACCTTC. Translating it yields CATAEGTNNYGYTF.

This clonotype has just a few counts. V and J are TRBV25-1 and TRBJ1-1; no firm D call. The germline gives CDR1 MGHDK, CDR2 SYGVNS. V was trimmed by 2 bases and J by 13 bases, leaving 11 bases between them. The CDR3 loop spans 11 amino acids. The CDR3 protein is CASSEGTLGFF. The CDR3 DNA follows: TGTGCCAGCAGTGAAGGTACTCTGGGTTTCTTT.

There are many counts of this clonotype. This chain joins TRBV7-9 and TRBJ1-2; D is undetermined. This CDR3 contains 12 residues. V lost 0 bases and J 10 bases, leaving 9 bases between the germline ends. Germline CDR1 and CDR2: SEHNR and FQNEAQ (reference sequence). CDR3 sequence (DNA): TGTGCCAGCAGCTTAGCGGCGAGGGACTACACCTTC. It specifies CASSLAARDYTF. The whole variable domain, remainder taken from reference TRBV7-9 and TRBJ1-2, is DTGVSQNPRHKITKRGQNVTFRCDPISEHNRLYWYRQTLGQGPEFLTYFQNEAQLEKSRLLSDRFSAERPKGSFSTLEIQRTEQGDSAMYLCASSLAARDYTFGSGTRLTVV.

This clonotype was counted at least ten times. CDR3 nucleotides: TGTGCCAGCAGTTTAGAAACAGGGACCACTGAAGCTTTCTTT. This translates into CASSLETGTTEAFF. The V call is TRBV12-3 or TRBV12-4, the J call TRBJ1-1; a possible D gene is TRBD1 (6 bases). The CDR3 covers 14 residues. The V end lost 1 base, the J end lost 4 bases, and 10 bases lay between the germline ends.

The chain combines TRBV18 with TRBJ2-2; D uncertain. V dropped 4 bases and J dropped 1 base, with 10 bases sitting between them. The CDR3 sequence is 15 residues long. Germline CDR1 KGHSH, CDR2 LQKENI. Written as DNA, the CDR3 is TGTGCCAGCTCACGGGTCAGAATGAACACCGGGGAGCTGTTTTTT. Residues: CASSRVRMNTGELFF.

This clonotype was found many times. The rearrangement joins TRBV12-3 or TRBV12-4 to TRBJ2-5; tentatively, D is TRBD2 (6 bases). Trimming stripped 6 bases from V and 2 bases from J, with 7 bases between. This CDR3 region has 12 residues. DNA of the CDR3: TGTGCCAGCAGGCGGGGACAAGAGACCCAGTACTTC. Its translation: CASRRGQETQYF.

V gene TRBV7-9 combines with J gene TRBJ2-5, with 8 bases lining up with TRBD2. Trimming cost V 1 base and J 4 bases; bases outside gene matches: 11. Germline CDR1 is SEHNR and CDR2 is FQNEAQ (reference sequence). The CDR3 runs 17 residues. CDR3 region: CASSLVVAGSRGETQYF. In DNA, the CDR3 is TGTGCCAGCAGCTTAGTCGTAGCGGGGAGCCGGGGAGAGACCCAGTACTTC.

This clonotype came up many times. The V and J genes are TRBV29-1 and TRBJ1-1, with D unresolved. This CDR3 has 12 residues. The germline V and J ends were trimmed by 8 bases and 2 bases, with 12 bases remaining between them. CDR1 and CDR2 from the germline V gene are SQVTM and ANQGSEA. In DNA, the CDR3 is TGCAGCCACCCAGGAGCCAACACTGAAGCTTTCTTT. It translates to CSHPGANTEAFF.